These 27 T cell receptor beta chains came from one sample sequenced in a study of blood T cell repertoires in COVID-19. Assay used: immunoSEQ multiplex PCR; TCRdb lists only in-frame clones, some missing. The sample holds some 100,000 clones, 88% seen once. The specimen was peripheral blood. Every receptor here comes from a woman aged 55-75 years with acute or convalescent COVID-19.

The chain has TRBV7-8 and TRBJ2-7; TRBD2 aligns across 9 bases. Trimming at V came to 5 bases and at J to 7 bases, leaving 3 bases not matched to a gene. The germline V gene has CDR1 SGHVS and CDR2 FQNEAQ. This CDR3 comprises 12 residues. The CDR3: CASSPRGGEQYV. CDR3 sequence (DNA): TGTGCCAGCAGCCCGCGGGGGGGTGAGCAGTACGTC.

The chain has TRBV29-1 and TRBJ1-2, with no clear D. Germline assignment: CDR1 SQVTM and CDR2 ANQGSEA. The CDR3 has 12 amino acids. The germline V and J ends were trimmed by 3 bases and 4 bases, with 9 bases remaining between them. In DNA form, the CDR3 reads TGCAGCGTTGATTCAGGAATCTATGGCTACACCTTC. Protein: CSVDSGIYGYTF.

The CDR3 is CASSLGTGAFYEQYV. In DNA, the CDR3 is TGTGCCAGCAGTTTAGGGACAGGGGCCTTCTACGAGCAGTACGTC. This chain uses TRBV28 with TRBJ2-7; TRBD1 matches at 10 bases. With V trimmed by 2 bases and J by 3 bases, 4 bases remained unmatched. Germline CDR1 reads MDHEN; CDR2 reads SYDVKM. This CDR3 region has 15 residues.

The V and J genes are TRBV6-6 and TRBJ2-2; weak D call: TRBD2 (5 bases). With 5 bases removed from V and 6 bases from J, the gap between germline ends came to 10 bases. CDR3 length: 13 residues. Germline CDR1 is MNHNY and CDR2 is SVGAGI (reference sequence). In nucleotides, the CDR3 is TGTGCCAGCAGTCGGACTGTCCCCGGGGAGCTGTTTTTT. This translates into CASSRTVPGELFF.

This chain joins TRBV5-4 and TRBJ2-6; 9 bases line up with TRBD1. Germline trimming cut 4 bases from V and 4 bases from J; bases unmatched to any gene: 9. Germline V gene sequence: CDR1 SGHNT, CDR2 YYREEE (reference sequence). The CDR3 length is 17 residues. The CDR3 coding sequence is TGTGCCAGCAGCCCCGGCACAGGGGGCGCCGGGGCCAACGTCCTGACTTTC. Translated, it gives CASSPGTGGAGANVLTF.

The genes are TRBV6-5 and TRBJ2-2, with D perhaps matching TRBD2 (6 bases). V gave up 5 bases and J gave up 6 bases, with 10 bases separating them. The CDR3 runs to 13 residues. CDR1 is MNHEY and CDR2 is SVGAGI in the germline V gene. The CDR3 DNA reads TGTGCCAGCAGTAAGACTAGTGCCGGGGAGCTGTTTTTT. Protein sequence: CASSKTSAGELFF.

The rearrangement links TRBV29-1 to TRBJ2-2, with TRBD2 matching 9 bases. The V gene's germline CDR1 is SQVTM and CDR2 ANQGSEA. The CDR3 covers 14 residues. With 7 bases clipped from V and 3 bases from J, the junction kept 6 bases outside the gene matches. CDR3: CSGRTSAYTGELFF. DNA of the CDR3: TGCAGCGGCCGGACTAGCGCGTACACCGGGGAGCTGTTTTTT.

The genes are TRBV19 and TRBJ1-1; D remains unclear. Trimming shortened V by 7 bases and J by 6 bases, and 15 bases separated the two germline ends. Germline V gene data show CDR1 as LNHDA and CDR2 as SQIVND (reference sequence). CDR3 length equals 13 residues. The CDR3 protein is CASTNRGNAEAFF. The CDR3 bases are TGTGCCAGTACCAATCGGGGTAACGCTGAAGCTTTCTTT.

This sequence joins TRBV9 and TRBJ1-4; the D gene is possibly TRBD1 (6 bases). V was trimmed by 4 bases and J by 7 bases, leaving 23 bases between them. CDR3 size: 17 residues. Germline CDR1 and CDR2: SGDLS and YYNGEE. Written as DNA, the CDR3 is TGTGCCAGCAGCCCCCACGGTGGCAGGGGTGGTAGTGAAAAACTGTTTTTT. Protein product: CASSPHGGRGGSEKLFF.

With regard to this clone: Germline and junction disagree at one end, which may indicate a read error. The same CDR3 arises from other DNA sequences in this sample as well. The CDR3 spells CASRGGLAGYNEQFF. In DNA, the CDR3 is TGTGCCAGCAGAGGCGGGCTAGCGGGATACAATGAACAGTTCTTC. J is TRBJ2-1 and V is TRBV6-5; 9 bases map to TRBD2. The CDR3 spans 15 residues. CDR1 MNHEY and CDR2 SVGAGI come from the germline V gene.

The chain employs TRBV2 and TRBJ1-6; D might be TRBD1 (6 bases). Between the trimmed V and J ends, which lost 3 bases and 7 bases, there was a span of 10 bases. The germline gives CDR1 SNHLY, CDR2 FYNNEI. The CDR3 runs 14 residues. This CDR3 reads CASSDRGRNSPLHF. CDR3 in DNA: TGTGCCAGCAGTGACAGGGGAAGAAATTCACCCCTCCACTTT.

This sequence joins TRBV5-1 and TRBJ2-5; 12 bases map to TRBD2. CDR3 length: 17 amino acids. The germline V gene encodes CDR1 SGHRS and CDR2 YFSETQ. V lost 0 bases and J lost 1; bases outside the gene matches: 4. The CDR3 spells CASSLGQLAGGQETQYF. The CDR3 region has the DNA TGCGCCAGCAGCTTGGGACAACTAGCGGGGGGCCAAGAGACCCAGTACTTC. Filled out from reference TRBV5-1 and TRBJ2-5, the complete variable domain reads KAGVTQTPRYLIKTRGQQVTLSCSPISGHRSVSWYQQTPGQGLQFLFEYFSETQRNKGNFPGRFSGRQFSNSRSEMNVSTLELGDSALYLCASSLGQLAGGQETQYFGPGTRLLVL.

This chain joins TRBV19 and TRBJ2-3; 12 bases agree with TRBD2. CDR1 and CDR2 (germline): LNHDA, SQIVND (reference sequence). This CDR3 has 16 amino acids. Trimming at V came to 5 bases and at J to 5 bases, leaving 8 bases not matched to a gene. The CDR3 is CASSSRLAGVGDTQYF. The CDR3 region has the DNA TGTGCCAGTAGTTCCCGACTAGCGGGAGTGGGAGATACGCAGTATTTT.

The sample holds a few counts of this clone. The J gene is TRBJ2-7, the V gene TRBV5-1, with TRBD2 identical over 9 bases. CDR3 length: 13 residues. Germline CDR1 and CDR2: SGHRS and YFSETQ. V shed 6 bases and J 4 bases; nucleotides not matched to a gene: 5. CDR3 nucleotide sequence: TGCGCCAGCAATGCGGGAGGGTATTACGAGCAGTACTTC. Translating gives CASNAGGYYEQYF.

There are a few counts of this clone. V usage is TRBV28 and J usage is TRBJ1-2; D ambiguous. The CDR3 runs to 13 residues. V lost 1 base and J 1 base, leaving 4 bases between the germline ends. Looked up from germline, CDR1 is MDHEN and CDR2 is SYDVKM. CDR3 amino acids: CASSLYSNYGYTF. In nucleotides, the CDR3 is TGTGCCAGCAGTTTATACAGTAACTATGGCTACACCTTC.

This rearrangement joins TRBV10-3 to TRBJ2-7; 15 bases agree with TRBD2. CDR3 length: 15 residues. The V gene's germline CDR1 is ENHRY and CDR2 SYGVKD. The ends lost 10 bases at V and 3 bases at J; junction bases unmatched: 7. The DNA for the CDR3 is TGTGCCACTGAGGGACTAGCGGGAGGACTCTACGAGCAGTACGTC. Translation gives CATEGLAGGLYEQYV.

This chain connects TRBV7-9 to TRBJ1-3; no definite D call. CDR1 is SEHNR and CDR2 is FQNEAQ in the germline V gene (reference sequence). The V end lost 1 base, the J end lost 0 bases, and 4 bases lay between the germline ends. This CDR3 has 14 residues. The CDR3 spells CASSLGHSGNTIYF. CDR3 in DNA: TGTGCCAGCAGCTTAGGGCACTCTGGAAACACCATATATTTT.

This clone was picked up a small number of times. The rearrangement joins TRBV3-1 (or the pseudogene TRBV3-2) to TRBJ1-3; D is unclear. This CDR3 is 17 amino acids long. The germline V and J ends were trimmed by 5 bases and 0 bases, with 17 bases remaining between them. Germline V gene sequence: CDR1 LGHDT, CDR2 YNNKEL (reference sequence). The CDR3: CASSSRSGGYSGNTIYF. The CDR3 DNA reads TGTGCCAGCAGCTCCCGATCGGGAGGGTACTCTGGAAACACCATATATTTT.

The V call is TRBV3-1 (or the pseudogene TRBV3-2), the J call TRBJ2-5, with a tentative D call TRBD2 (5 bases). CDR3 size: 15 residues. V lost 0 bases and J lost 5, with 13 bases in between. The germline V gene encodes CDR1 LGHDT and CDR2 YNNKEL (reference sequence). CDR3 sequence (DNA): TGTGCCAGCAGCCAAGATGGCCTAGCTGGGGAGACCCAGTACTTC. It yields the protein CASSQDGLAGETQYF.

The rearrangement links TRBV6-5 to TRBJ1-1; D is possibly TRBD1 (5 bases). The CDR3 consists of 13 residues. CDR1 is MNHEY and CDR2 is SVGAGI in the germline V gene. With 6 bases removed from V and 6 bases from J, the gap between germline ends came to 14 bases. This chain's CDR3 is CASRKEGTSEAFF. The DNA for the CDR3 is TGTGCCAGCAGGAAGGAGGGGACGTCTGAAGCTTTCTTT.

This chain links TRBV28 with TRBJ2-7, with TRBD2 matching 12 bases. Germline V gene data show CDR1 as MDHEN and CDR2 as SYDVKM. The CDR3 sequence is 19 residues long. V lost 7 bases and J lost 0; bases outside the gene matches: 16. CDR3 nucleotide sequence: TGTGCCAGCATACGCCGGACTAGCGGGGTGGGGAGTGGCTCCTACGAGCAGTACTTC. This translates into CASIRRTSGVGSGSYEQYF.

Here the CDR3 DNA reads TGCGCCAGCAGCCTGGGACTAGCCCCAACGGGGAACACCGGGGAGCTGTTTTTT. Translation: CASSLGLAPTGNTGELFF. V and J are TRBV5-1 and TRBJ2-2, with 9 bases fitting TRBD2. CDR3 length equals 18 residues. J gave up 1 base and V 4 bases, and 11 bases lay outside the gene matches. Per the germline V gene, CDR1 is SGHRS and CDR2 is YFSETQ.

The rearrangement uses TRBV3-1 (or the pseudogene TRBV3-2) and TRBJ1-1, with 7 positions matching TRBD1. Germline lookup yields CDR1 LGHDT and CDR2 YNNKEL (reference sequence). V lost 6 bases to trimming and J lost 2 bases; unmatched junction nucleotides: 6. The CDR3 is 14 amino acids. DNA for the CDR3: TGTGCCAGCAGACACGAGGGGGCAAACACTGAAGCTTTCTTT. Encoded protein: CASRHEGANTEAFF.

CDR3 DNA: TGTGCCAGCAGGAAGACAGGGGGCGCTGACCAGTACTTC. Amino acids: CASRKTGGADQYF. This chain links TRBV27 with TRBJ2-7, with TRBD1 identical over 10 bases. V shed 6 bases and J 10 bases; nucleotides not matched to a gene: 9. This CDR3 is built from 13 residues. Per germline, CDR1 MNHEY and CDR2 SMNVEV (reference sequence).

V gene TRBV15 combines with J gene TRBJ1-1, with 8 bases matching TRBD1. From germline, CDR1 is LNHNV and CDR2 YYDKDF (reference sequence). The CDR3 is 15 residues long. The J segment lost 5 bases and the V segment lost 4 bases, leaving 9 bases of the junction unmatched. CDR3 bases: TGTGCCACCAGCAAAACAAACAGGGGGTCGACTGAAGCTTTCTTT. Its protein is CATSKTNRGSTEAFF.

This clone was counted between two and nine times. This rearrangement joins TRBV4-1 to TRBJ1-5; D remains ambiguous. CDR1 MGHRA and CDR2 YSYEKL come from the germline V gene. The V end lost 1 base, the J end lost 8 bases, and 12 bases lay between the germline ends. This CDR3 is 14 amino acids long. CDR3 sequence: CASSQVPTEKPQHF. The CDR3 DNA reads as TGCGCCAGCAGCCAAGTACCGACGGAGAAGCCCCAGCATTTT.

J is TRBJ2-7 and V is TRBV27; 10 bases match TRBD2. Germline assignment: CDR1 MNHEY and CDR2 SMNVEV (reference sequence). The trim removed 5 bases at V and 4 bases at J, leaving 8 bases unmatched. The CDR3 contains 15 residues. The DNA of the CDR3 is TGTGCCAGCAGTACCTCAGCGGGAGGGCCTTACGAGCAGTACTTC. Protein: CASSTSAGGPYEQYF.